The 20 T cell receptor beta chains reported below all come from one sample, sequenced in a study of blood T cell repertoires in COVID-19 (dated by TCRdb to 2019 to 2021). Libraries were made using the immunoSEQ multiplex PCR assay. TCRdb limited this immuneACCESS table to in-frame rearrangements with V and J called. A share of clones is missing; checked studies link under half to unresolved V genes, and the rest is unexplained. Recorded for this sample are roughly 38,000 clones; about three quarters of them occurred a single time. Around 35% of the sample is in the top ten clones. Input material: peripheral blood. Receptors originate from a man aged 60 to 69 with acute or convalescent COVID-19.

This clone was found a few times. The V gene is TRBV5-1, the J gene TRBJ1-1, with 9 bases lining up with TRBD1. CDR3 size: 13 residues. The germline V gene encodes CDR1 SGHRS and CDR2 YFSETQ. The V gene end was trimmed by 4 bases and the J gene end by 3 bases; junction bases not matched to a gene: 1. As DNA, the CDR3 is TGCGCCAGCAGCCGGACAGGGGACACTGAAGCTTTCTTT. Translating gives CASSRTGDTEAFF.

The chain employs TRBV11-3 and TRBJ2-5, with TRBD2 matching 14 bases. The CDR3 runs 17 residues. V dropped 6 bases and J dropped 4; count of bases not matched to a gene: 10. Germline V gives CDR1 SGHNT, CDR2 YENEEA. The CDR3 coding sequence is TGTGCCAGCAGTTGGACTAGCGGGAGGTGGAGTTCAGAGACCCAGTACTTC. It codes for CASSWTSGRWSSETQYF.

The rearrangement links TRBV29-1 to TRBJ1-5; D call uncertain. The CDR3 is 12 residues long. CDR1 is SQVTM, CDR2 ANQGSEA, per germline. Trimming took 5 bases from V and 1 from J, leaving 6 bases between them. The CDR3 loop is CSVRVSNQPQHF. In DNA form, the CDR3 reads TGCAGCGTTCGAGTCAGCAATCAGCCCCAGCATTTT.

This clone has only one observation. The V call is TRBV19, the J call TRBJ2-7; 7 bases are a match to TRBD1. The CDR3 is made up of 15 amino acids. V gave up 3 bases and J gave up 7 bases; unmatched junction bases: 12. CDR1 is LNHDA and CDR2 is SQIVND in the germline V gene (reference sequence). The CDR3 here is CASSIEGTAPMEQYF. For the CDR3, the DNA is TGTGCCAGTAGTATCGAGGGGACAGCCCCTATGGAGCAGTACTTC. Full variable domain (outside the CDR3, taken from reference TRBV19 and TRBJ2-7): DGGITQSPKYLFRKEGQNVTLSCEQNLNHDAMYWYRQDPGQGLRLIYYSQIVNDFQKGDIAEGYSVSREKKESFPLTVTSAQKNPTAFYLCASSIEGTAPMEQYFGPGTRLTVT.

This clone occurred a few times. This chain joins TRBV5-6 and TRBJ1-5; the match to TRBD1 covers 7 bases. The CDR3 has 15 residues. V lost 2 bases to trimming and J lost 2 bases; unmatched junction nucleotides: 4. CDR1 is SGHDT and CDR2 is YYEEEE in the germline V gene. The CDR3 nucleotides read TGTGCCAGCAGCTTCGTCGGGACAGGCAATCAGCCCCAGCATTTT. Translated, it gives CASSFVGTGNQPQHF.

The genes are TRBV24-1 and TRBJ2-5; 8 nucleotides align to TRBD2. V trimming: 6 bases; J trimming: 4 bases; junction bases outside the gene matches: 3. This CDR3 has 13 residues. CDR1 KGHDR and CDR2 SFDVKD come from the germline V gene. CDR3 sequence: CATSWAGGETQYF. CDR3 DNA: TGTGCCACCAGTTGGGCGGGAGGAGAGACCCAGTACTTC.

This clone was recorded a few times. The rearrangement uses TRBV27 and TRBJ1-5; D perhaps matches TRBD1 (6 bases). The CDR3 length is 15 residues. V was cut by 2 bases and J by 6 bases, with 14 bases left in between. Germline CDR1 is MNHEY and CDR2 is SMNVEV (reference sequence). The CDR3 nucleotides are TGTGCCAGCAGTTTAGTGGGGGGCGGGGGTCAGCCCCAGCATTTT. As protein: CASSLVGGGGQPQHF.

V and J are TRBV19 and TRBJ1-5, with no clear D. Trimming stripped 5 bases from V and 6 bases from J, with 17 bases between. CDR3 length: 15 residues. Germline-derived CDR1 and CDR2 are LNHDA and SQIVND (reference sequence). The CDR3 DNA sequence: TGTGCCAGTAGTCACAATACGGGAGTACGTCAGCCCCAGCATTTT. This encodes CASSHNTGVRQPQHF.

V usage is TRBV2 and J usage is TRBJ2-1; D remains ambiguous. Per germline, CDR1 SNHLY and CDR2 FYNNEI. V was trimmed by 4 bases and J by 6 bases, leaving 10 bases between them. The CDR3 sequence is 13 residues long. The CDR3 DNA reads TGTGCCAGCAGTGTTCGAGCGCGCAATGAGCAGTTCTTC. Translated, it gives CASSVRARNEQFF.

This rearrangement joins TRBV11-3 to TRBJ2-1; TRBD2 might be the D (6 bases). Germline CDR1 reads SGHNT; CDR2 reads YENEEA. The CDR3 sequence is 14 residues long. Trimming removed 2 bases at V and 13 bases at J, with 18 bases between. CDR3 loop: CASSLFGSLARQFF. In DNA form, the CDR3 reads TGTGCCAGCAGCTTATTCGGCAGTCTAGCGCGACAGTTCTTC. Using reference TRBV11-3 and TRBJ2-1 for the parts outside the CDR3, the full variable domain is EAGVVQSPRYKIIEKKQPVAFWCNPISGHNTLYWYLQNLGQGPELLIRYENEEAVDDSQLPKDRFSAERLKGVDSTLKIQPAELGDSAVYLCASSLFGSLARQFFGPGTRLTVL.

This sequence joins TRBV2 and TRBJ1-2; TRBD1 is a possible D gene (5 bases). Trimming took off 6 bases at V and 5 bases at J, with 10 bases between the two ends. This CDR3 contains 12 residues. Looked up from germline, CDR1 is SNHLY and CDR2 is FYNNEI. Here the CDR3 DNA reads TGTGCCAGCAGAAGCAGGGCTTATGGCTACACCTTC. Encoded protein: CASRSRAYGYTF.

V usage is TRBV2 and J usage is TRBJ2-7, with D possibly being TRBD1 (5 bases). The CDR3 is 12 amino acids. Germline V gene lookup returns CDR1 SNHLY and CDR2 FYNNEI. V was pared by 8 bases and J by 2 bases, with 10 bases between. In DNA form, the CDR3 reads TGTGCCAGCTTGGGGCCCACCTACGAGCAGTACTTC. Protein product: CASLGPTYEQYF.

This clone was counted between two and nine times. The genes are TRBV6-5 and TRBJ1-1; D remains ambiguous. The CDR3 loop spans 15 amino acids. Germline V gene data show CDR1 as MNHEY and CDR2 as SVGAGI. Trimming pared 0 bases from V and 0 bases from J, leaving 8 bases between. This CDR3 is CASSYSTVVNTEAFF. In DNA form, the CDR3 reads TGTGCCAGCAGTTACTCCACGGTGGTGAACACTGAAGCTTTCTTT.

This clone turned up a few times. The J gene is TRBJ2-7, the V gene TRBV5-4; TRBD2 aligns across 8 bases. The germline gives CDR1 SGHNT, CDR2 YYREEE (reference sequence). V shed 2 bases, J shed 6 bases, and the junction held 7 bases outside the gene matches. This CDR3 is built from 14 residues. This chain's CDR3 is CASSFLGRVGEQYF. For the CDR3, the DNA is TGTGCCAGCAGCTTCCTCGGGAGGGTTGGCGAGCAGTACTTC. Together with reference TRBV5-4 and TRBJ2-7, the CDR3 gives the full variable domain: ETGVTQSPTHLIKTRGQQVTLRCSSQSGHNTVSWYQQALGQGPQFIFQYYREEENGRGNFPPRFSGLQFPNYSSELNVNALELDDSALYLCASSFLGRVGEQYFGPGTRLTVT.

The chain joins TRBV20-1 to TRBJ1-1, with a possible D match to TRBD1 (5 bases). This CDR3 has 11 amino acids. Germline values: CDR1 DFQATT, CDR2 SNEGSKA (reference sequence). V was pared by 5 bases and J by 11 bases, with 15 bases between. The CDR3 protein is CSAGGAGSAFF. CDR3 nucleotides: TGCAGTGCTGGCGGGGCAGGGTCGGCTTTCTTT.

In this sample, this clone turned up a few times. The chain combines TRBV27 with TRBJ2-7; TRBD2 matches at 13 bases. Germline-derived CDR1 and CDR2 are MNHEY and SMNVEV (reference sequence). CDR3 size: 16 residues. V was pared by 5 bases and J by 6 bases, with 10 bases of the junction left unmatched. The CDR3: CASSPQGLAGVREQYF. The DNA of the CDR3 is TGTGCCAGCAGTCCCCAAGGACTAGCGGGAGTGCGCGAGCAGTACTTC.

The CDR3 DNA follows: TGTGCCAGCAGCAAGTCAGCGGGGAAGGGGACAGATACGCAGTATTTT. Translation: CASSKSAGKGTDTQYF. This chain connects TRBV5-5 to TRBJ2-3, with 7 bases fitting TRBD2. V was pared by 4 bases and J by 3 bases, with 11 bases of the junction left unmatched. CDR1 and CDR2 (germline): SGHKS, YYEKEE (reference sequence). The CDR3 runs to 16 residues.

The CDR3 bases are TGTGCCTGGAGGGCGCCGGGGAGTGGCAATGAGCAGTTCTTC. Translating it yields CAWRAPGSGNEQFF. The chain links TRBV30 to TRBJ2-1; a weak D match, TRBD2 (5 bases). Per germline, CDR1 GTSNPN and CDR2 SVGIG (reference sequence). CDR3 length equals 14 residues. V lost 3 bases to trimming and J lost 6 bases, with 15 bases between them. Drawing the rest from reference TRBV30 and TRBJ2-1, the complete variable domain is SQTIHQWPATLVQPVGSPLSLECTVEGTSNPNLYWYRQAAGRGLQLLFYSVGIGQISSEVPQNLSASRPQDRQFILSSKKLLLSDSGFYLCAWRAPGSGNEQFFGPGTRLTVL.

This rearrangement joins TRBV6-4 to TRBJ2-7, with 13 bases matching TRBD2. The CDR3 is 17 amino acids. V lost 0 bases and J lost 4; bases outside the gene matches: 6. CDR1 is MRHNA, CDR2 SNTAGT, per germline. CDR3 sequence reads: CASSDSRWTSGSYEQYF. Here the CDR3 DNA reads TGTGCCAGCAGTGACTCCCGTTGGACTAGCGGGAGTTACGAGCAGTACTTC.

The CDR3 bases are TGTGCCAGCAGCCAAACCCCGAGACAGCCGAATGAAAAACTGTTTTTT. Protein sequence: CASSQTPRQPNEKLFF. The chain is built from TRBV3-1 (or the pseudogene TRBV3-2) and TRBJ1-4; weak D call: TRBD1 (5 bases). Deletions cut 2 bases from V and 5 bases from J, with 15 bases between. Per the germline V gene, CDR1 is LGHDT and CDR2 is YNNKEL (reference sequence). The CDR3 is 16 residues long.